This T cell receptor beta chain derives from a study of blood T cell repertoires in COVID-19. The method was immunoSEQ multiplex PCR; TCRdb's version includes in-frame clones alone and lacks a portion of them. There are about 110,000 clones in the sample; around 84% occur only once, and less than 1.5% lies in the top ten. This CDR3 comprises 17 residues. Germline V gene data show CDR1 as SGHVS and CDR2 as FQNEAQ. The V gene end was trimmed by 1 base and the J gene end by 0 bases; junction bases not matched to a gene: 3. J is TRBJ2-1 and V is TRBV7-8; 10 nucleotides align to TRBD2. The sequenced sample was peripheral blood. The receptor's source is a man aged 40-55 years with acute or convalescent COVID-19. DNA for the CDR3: TGTGCCAGCAGCTTAGAACTAGCGGGGAGCTCCTACAATGAGCAGTTCTTC. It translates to CASSLELAGSSYNEQFF.